The T cell receptor (beta chain) described here comes from a study of molecular identifiers for immune sequencing clone quantification. Study outcomes and limitations: Amid 750,000 to 1,000,000 naive cells, spiked Jurkat TCR RNA from one cell was reportedly still detectable.

A note on this clonotype: Its target is unknown.

Naive CD8 T cells were sorted as CD8+CD4-CCR7+CD45RA+. Via MiXCR, TCRdb re-called the PCR reads, giving one row per CDR3 protein. The data contain about half a million distinct CDR3 sequences, about a fifth of them seen just once; the ten biggest clones take up about 0.84%. This CDR3 has 13 residues. V dropped 5 bases and J dropped 4; count of bases not matched to a gene: 4. Germline V CDR1 and CDR2: MGHRA, YSYEKL. Sequenced sample: naive CD8+ T cells from blood, with Jurkat cell RNA spiked in. Subset in this sample: FACS-sorted CD8+CD4-CCR7+CD45RA+ naive T cells. This TCR was recovered from a human donor in good health. Some libraries in this study had Jurkat cell RNA spiked in. The chain joins TRBV4-1 to TRBJ1-2; 7 bases line up with TRBD1. The CDR3 loop is CASSATGAYGYTF. Here the CDR3 DNA reads TGCGCCAGCAGCGCAACAGGGGCCTATGGCTACACCTTC.